A single sample is the source of the 28 T cell receptor beta chains below, sequenced in a study of cytomegalovirus exposure and HLA in healthy donors. Amplification used 60 Vbeta primers and 13 Jbeta primers. Data came from immunoSEQ multiplex PCR; TCRdb stores just in-frame clones and leaves some out. The repertoire holds roughly 130,000 clones, with approximately 80% as singletons. The specimen was PBMCs. The receptor set was obtained from a man aged 35 to 55 in good health and CMV-seronegative.

The chain links TRBV28 to TRBJ1-5, with TRBD1 matching 7 bases. The length of the CDR3 is 16 residues. The J segment lost 0 bases and the V segment lost 6 bases, leaving 8 bases of the junction unmatched. Per the germline V gene, CDR1 is MDHEN and CDR2 is SYDVKM. This CDR3 is CASRRTGYISNQPQHF. The CDR3 DNA reads as TGTGCCAGCAGACGGACAGGCTACATTAGCAATCAGCCCCAGCATTTT.

This clone showed up just a few times. The chain is built from TRBV7-3 and TRBJ2-5; a weak D match, TRBD2 (5 bases). Gene TRBJ2-7 matches the end of the DNA better, so the J call may be wrong. Germline CDR1 reads SGHTA; CDR2 reads FQGTGA. CDR3 size: 14 residues. CDR3 region: CASSLLPSAGEQYF. CDR3 nucleotide sequence: TGTGCCAGCAGCTTACTACCCTCGGCGGGCGAGCAGTACTTC.

The chain is built from TRBV6-6 and TRBJ1-5; D is unresolved. CDR3 length equals 15 residues. In germline, CDR1 is MNHNY, CDR2 SVGAGI (reference sequence). The V gene lost 7 bases and the J gene lost 3 bases, with 16 bases spanning the gap. CDR3 protein: CASKGDLLVNQPQHF. CDR3 nucleotides: TGTGCCAGCAAGGGAGATCTCCTAGTCAATCAGCCCCAGCATTTT.

This chain uses TRBV11-3 with TRBJ2-1, with D possibly TRBD1 on 5 matching bases. Germline CDR1 is SGHNT and CDR2 is YENEEA. The CDR3 spans 14 residues. Trimming stripped 5 bases from V and 8 bases from J, with 16 bases between. The CDR3 loop reads CASSLTVPGDEQFF. The DNA for the CDR3 is TGTGCCAGCAGCCTGACAGTGCCTGGCGATGAGCAGTTCTTC.

The chain links TRBV5-4 to TRBJ2-3; the D gene is possibly TRBD2 (6 bases). The CDR3 is 15 amino acids. The V gene's germline CDR1 is SGHNT and CDR2 YYREEE (reference sequence). Between the trimmed V and J ends, which lost 1 base and 1 base, there was a span of 10 bases. The CDR3 loop is CASSLTGEGTDTQYF. CDR3 nucleotide sequence: TGTGCCAGCAGCTTGACGGGAGAAGGCACAGATACGCAGTATTTT. The full variable domain, in which reference TRBV5-4 and TRBJ2-3 provide the parts outside the CDR3, is ETGVTQSPTHLIKTRGQQVTLRCSSQSGHNTVSWYQQALGQGPQFIFQYYREEENGRGNFPPRFSGLQFPNYSSELNVNALELDDSALYLCASSLTGEGTDTQYFGPGTRLTVL.

The gene calls are TRBV29-1 and TRBJ2-7; 9 nucleotides match TRBD1. The assigned J gene may be wrong: the sequence end matches TRBJ2-1 better. Germline loops: CDR1 SQVTM, CDR2 ANQGSEA. There are 11 residues in the CDR3. CDR3 DNA: TGCAGCGTCACAGGGGGCTACGAGCAGTTCTTC. Its protein product is CSVTGGYEQFF.

The chain links TRBV30 to TRBJ2-3, with TRBD2 matching 7 bases. The CDR3 contains 14 residues. The V gene end was trimmed by 4 bases and the J gene end by 4 bases; junction bases not matched to a gene: 8. Germline loops: CDR1 GTSNPN, CDR2 SVGIG (reference sequence). DNA of the CDR3: TGTGCCTGGACCTCCTCGGGAGGACCAGATACGCAGTATTTT. It yields the protein CAWTSSGGPDTQYF. The full variable domain, completed using reference TRBV30 and TRBJ2-3, is SQTIHQWPATLVQPVGSPLSLECTVEGTSNPNLYWYRQAAGRGLQLLFYSVGIGQISSEVPQNLSASRPQDRQFILSSKKLLLSDSGFYLCAWTSSGGPDTQYFGPGTRLTVL.

This clone was counted a single time. The CDR3, as DNA: TGTGCCAGCAGCAAAGCGGGGCCCGGAAGGATCTATAATTCACCCCTCCACTTT. Protein product: CASSKAGPGRIYNSPLHF. The chain carries TRBV21-1 and TRBJ1-6; the table's D call of TRBD1 was not tested on the DNA. TRBV21-1 is given as a pseudogene. This CDR3 has 18 residues.

The chain joins TRBV7-2 to TRBJ2-7, with TRBD1 matching over 7 bases. Germline-derived CDR1 and CDR2 are SGHTA and FQGNSA. The CDR3 loop spans 14 amino acids. Trimming removed 5 bases from V and 4 bases from J; junction bases left unmatched: 8. In DNA, the CDR3 is TGTGCCAGCAGCGCGAGAGGGGGCCCTTACGAGCAGTACTTC. Protein sequence: CASSARGGPYEQYF.

As regards this clone: Its ends do not fully match the called genes, so a read error is possible. This chain links TRBV7-9 with TRBJ2-7, with 12 bases fitting TRBD2. The CDR3 loop spans 14 amino acids. Germline assignment: CDR1 SEHNR and CDR2 FQNEAQ (reference sequence). The CDR3 bases are TGTTCCAGCAGCTTAGGACTAGCGGGATACGAGCAGTACTTC. Its protein product is CSSSLGLAGYEQYF. The complete variable domain, with remaining parts taken from reference TRBV7-9 and TRBJ2-7, reads DTGVSQNPRHKITKRGQNVTFRCDPISEHNRLYWYRQTLGQGPEFLTYFQNEAQLEKSRLLSDRFSAERPKGSFSTLEIQRTEQGDSAMYLCSSSLGLAGYEQYFGPGTRLTVT.

The chain recombines TRBV5-1 with TRBJ1-2; maybe TRBD1 (5 bases). V lost 4 bases and J lost 10, with 11 bases in between. Germline V lookup: CDR1 SGHRS, CDR2 YFSETQ. The CDR3 extends over 11 amino acids. The CDR3 protein is CASSGGTDYTF. In DNA, the CDR3 is TGCGCCAGCAGCGGGGGGACGGACTACACCTTC.

V usage is TRBV28 and J usage is TRBJ2-1; weak D call: TRBD1 (6 bases). Trimming removed 4 bases from V and 5 bases from J, with 12 bases in between. This CDR3 region has 14 residues. Germline values: CDR1 MDHEN, CDR2 SYDVKM. Here the CDR3 reads CASSSITGNNEQFF. The CDR3 DNA sequence: TGTGCCAGCAGTTCCATAACAGGGAACAATGAGCAGTTCTTC.

In regard to this clone: Mismatch with germline at one junction end may stem from a read error. The chain combines TRBV7-9 with TRBJ2-7, with D possibly TRBD1 on 5 matching bases. The V gene's germline CDR1 is SEHNR and CDR2 FQNEAQ (reference sequence). The CDR3 has 13 residues. CDR3 sequence (DNA): TGTTCCAGCAGCTTAGCCAGGGCCTACGAGCAGTACTTC. The encoded protein is CSSSLARAYEQYF. Full variable domain (rest looked up from reference TRBV7-9 and TRBJ2-7): DTGVSQNPRHKITKRGQNVTFRCDPISEHNRLYWYRQTLGQGPEFLTYFQNEAQLEKSRLLSDRFSAERPKGSFSTLEIQRTEQGDSAMYLCSSSLARAYEQYFGPGTRLTVT.

The chain links TRBV2 to TRBJ1-6; 10 bases agree with TRBD1. Germline V gives CDR1 SNHLY, CDR2 FYNNEI. CDR3 length: 15 residues. V was clipped by 5 bases and J by 8 bases; unmatched bases: 6. CDR3 nucleotides: TGTGCCAGCAGTAAGGGACAGGGGAGGGATTCACCCCTCCACTTT. Protein: CASSKGQGRDSPLHF.

This clone was recorded once. V gene TRBV4-1 combines with J gene TRBJ2-2; a possible D gene is TRBD1 (6 bases). The CDR3 is 15 residues long. CDR1 and CDR2 (germline): MGHRA, YSYEKL. Trimming left V 5 bases short and J 0 bases short, with 10 bases between. CDR3 sequence: CASSSGTTNTGELFF. The DNA for the CDR3 is TGCGCCAGCAGCTCCGGGACAACGAACACCGGGGAGCTGTTTTTT.

This chain uses TRBV6-5 with TRBJ2-1; 11 bases match TRBD2. With 2 bases clipped from V and 10 bases from J, the junction kept 7 bases outside the gene matches. Germline CDR1 and CDR2: MNHEY and SVGAGI. This CDR3 comprises 15 residues. CDR3: CASSYKASGGLEQFF. The CDR3 coding sequence is TGTGCCAGCAGTTACAAAGCTAGCGGGGGGTTAGAGCAGTTCTTC.

This chain joins TRBV5-1 and TRBJ2-7, with 9 bases lining up with TRBD1. V shed 4 bases, J shed 5 bases, and the junction held 10 bases outside the gene matches. There are 15 residues in the CDR3. CDR1 is SGHRS and CDR2 is YFSETQ in the germline V gene. The chain's CDR3 is CASSISGTGGDEQYF. Here the CDR3 DNA reads TGCGCCAGCAGCATCTCCGGCACAGGGGGCGACGAGCAGTACTTC.

This clone has just a few counts. The chain combines TRBV19 with TRBJ1-1, with TRBD1 matching 7 bases. Germline values: CDR1 LNHDA, CDR2 SQIVND (reference sequence). The V and J ends lost 8 bases and 0 bases, in that order; junction bases with no gene match: 6. This CDR3 has 14 amino acids. The CDR3 sequence is CASLGQTMNTEAFF. Here the CDR3 DNA reads TGTGCCAGTCTGGGACAGACAATGAACACTGAAGCTTTCTTT.

The chain uses TRBV19 and TRBJ2-1; 9 bases fit TRBD2. The CDR3 runs 15 residues. Germline CDR1 reads LNHDA; CDR2 reads SQIVND (reference sequence). The V segment lost 7 bases and the J segment 7 bases; nucleotides outside the gene matches: 11. The DNA of the CDR3 is TGTGCCAGTATGAGAGGGGTAGCGGGAGTAAATGAGCAGTTCTTC. Protein product: CASMRGVAGVNEQFF.

This clone was counted between two and nine times. This chain links TRBV18 with TRBJ2-2; possibly TRBD2 for D (6 bases). V was pared by 3 bases and J by 4 bases, with 9 bases between. Germline V gene sequence: CDR1 KGHSH, CDR2 LQKENI. CDR3 length: 14 residues. DNA of the CDR3: TGTGCCAGCTCACCGGGACTTGGCACCGGGGAGCTGTTTTTT. Amino acids: CASSPGLGTGELFF.

In its sample, this clone was seen a few times. The chain carries TRBV14 and TRBJ1-1; tentatively, D is TRBD1 (5 bases). From germline, CDR1 is SGHDN and CDR2 FVKESK. V was pared by 0 bases and J by 3 bases, with 8 bases between. The CDR3 runs 14 residues. CDR3 bases: TGTGCCAGCAGCCAAGATTGGGGGGACACTGAAGCTTTCTTT. It encodes CASSQDWGDTEAFF.

This chain joins TRBV7-9 and TRBJ2-5; tentatively, D is TRBD2 (5 bases). Germline loops: CDR1 SEHNR, CDR2 FQNEAQ (reference sequence). The V end was cut by 3 bases, the J end by 4 bases, with 12 bases between. The CDR3 runs to 14 residues. The CDR3: CASSFEQRIETQYF. CDR3 DNA: TGTGCCAGCAGCTTTGAACAGCGGATAGAGACCCAGTACTTC.

The chain has TRBV19 and TRBJ1-5, with D perhaps TRBD1 (6 bases). The V and J ends lost 5 bases and 3 bases respectively, with 11 bases between them. The CDR3 extends over 14 amino acids. The germline V gene encodes CDR1 LNHDA and CDR2 SQIVND (reference sequence). The CDR3 spells CASSLRTDNQPQHF. The DNA of the CDR3 is TGTGCCAGTAGTCTGCGGACAGACAATCAGCCCCAGCATTTT.

There are a few counts of this clone. This chain uses TRBV4-1 with TRBJ2-7, with D perhaps TRBD1 (6 bases). V dropped 9 bases and J dropped 3 bases, with 15 bases sitting between them. This CDR3 is 13 amino acids long. CDR1 and CDR2 from the germline V gene are MGHRA and YSYEKL. The CDR3 bases are TGCGCCAGTTCGGACAGATGGGACTACGAGCAGTACTTC. Protein product: CASSDRWDYEQYF.

The V call is TRBV15, the J call TRBJ2-5, with D possibly matching TRBD2 (5 bases). CDR3 length: 14 amino acids. From germline, CDR1 is LNHNV and CDR2 YYDKDF (reference sequence). The V and J ends lost 2 bases and 5 bases respectively, with 12 bases between them. CDR3 bases: TGTGCCACCAGCAGAAATTTGGGCGGGGAGACCCAGTACTTC. Protein product: CATSRNLGGETQYF.

Details on this clone: At one of its ends the junction is not consistent with the germline gene, which may arise from a read error. This rearrangement joins TRBV5-1 to TRBJ1-1; maybe TRBD1 (5 bases). Germline CDR1 and CDR2: SGHRS and YFSETQ. This CDR3 comprises 10 residues. In nucleotides, the CDR3 is TGCGCCAGCAGGTTGGGCGGGGGTTTCTTT. This sequence encodes CASRLGGGFF. Combining the CDR3 with reference TRBV5-1 and TRBJ1-1 gives the whole variable domain KAGVTQTPRYLIKTRGQQVTLSCSPISGHRSVSWYQQTPGQGLQFLFEYFSETQRNKGNFPGRFSGRQFSNSRSEMNVSTLELGDSALYLCASRLGGGFFGQGTRLTVV.

The chain carries TRBV4-1 and TRBJ2-3, with 11 bases that match TRBD2. After removal of 1 base from V and 6 bases from J, the junction contained 6 bases not matched to a gene. The germline V gene has CDR1 MGHRA and CDR2 YSYEKL. The length of the CDR3 is 16 residues. CDR3 region: CASSQVSGGAEDTQYF. For the CDR3, the DNA is TGCGCCAGCAGCCAAGTTAGCGGGGGGGCCGAGGATACGCAGTATTTT.

This clone showed up just once. The chain combines TRBV27 with TRBJ1-6, with D possibly matching TRBD1 (5 bases). The CDR3 has 18 amino acids. CDR1 MNHEY and CDR2 SMNVEV come from the germline V gene (reference sequence). Trimming pared 4 bases from V and 9 bases from J, leaving 25 bases between. CDR3 protein: CASSSPVLGHSGGSPLHF. The CDR3 bases are TGTGCCAGCAGTTCCCCAGTACTCGGACATTCGGGAGGTTCACCCCTCCACTTT.